Reported below is one T cell receptor beta chain. As yet, its antigen is unknown. Blood replicates held 0.5 ug DNA, tumor or normal breast roughly 1.5 ug, two each. Clones were sequenced by immunoSEQ multiplex PCR, and TCRdb holds only the in-frame ones, with some missing. The table has approximately 17,000 clones, about 83% seen once; the top ten hold approximately 1.7%. The data stem from a study of early stage breast cancer tumors. Germline assignment: CDR1 SGHDT and CDR2 YYEEEE. V was pared by 0 bases and J by 1 base, with 10 bases between. The CDR3 is made up of 15 amino acids. General observations from the study: In 14 of 16 patients, blood comparison separated tumor from normal breast. Commonly generated sequences made up most enriched TCRB sequences shared between patients. Unsorted bulk genomic DNA sequencing lacked pairing and functional marker data.

This sequence originates from a person between 65 and 79 years old with breast cancer. The sample consisted of blood. V and J are TRBV5-6 and TRBJ1-1; D is undetermined. CDR3 region: CASSLAGVGNTEAFF. CDR3 DNA sequence: TGTGCCAGCAGCTTGGCCGGGGTAGGGAACACTGAAGCTTTCTTT.